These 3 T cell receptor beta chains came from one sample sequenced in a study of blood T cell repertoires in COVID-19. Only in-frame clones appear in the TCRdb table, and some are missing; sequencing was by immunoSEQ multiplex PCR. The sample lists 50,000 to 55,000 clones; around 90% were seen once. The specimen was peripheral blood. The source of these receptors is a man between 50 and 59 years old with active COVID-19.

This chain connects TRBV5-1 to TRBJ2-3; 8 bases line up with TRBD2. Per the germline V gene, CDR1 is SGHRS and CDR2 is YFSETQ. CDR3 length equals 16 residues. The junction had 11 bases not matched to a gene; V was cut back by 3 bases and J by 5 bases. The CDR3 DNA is TGCGCCAGCAGCTCCGGTCTGAGCGGGGGTAGAGATACGCAGTATTTT. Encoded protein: CASSSGLSGGRDTQYF.

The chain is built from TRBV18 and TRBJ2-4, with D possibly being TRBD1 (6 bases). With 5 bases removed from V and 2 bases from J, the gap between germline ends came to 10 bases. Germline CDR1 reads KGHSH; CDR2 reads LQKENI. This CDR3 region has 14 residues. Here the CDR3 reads CASSAGDPKNIQYF. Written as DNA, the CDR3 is TGTGCCAGCTCAGCAGGGGACCCCAAAAACATTCAGTACTTC.

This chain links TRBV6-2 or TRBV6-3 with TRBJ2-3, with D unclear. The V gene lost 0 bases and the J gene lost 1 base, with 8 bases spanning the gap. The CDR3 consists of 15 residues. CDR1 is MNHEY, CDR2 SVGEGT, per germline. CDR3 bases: TGTGCCAGCAGTTACTCGCGTTTGGGCACAGATACGCAGTATTTT. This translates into CASSYSRLGTDTQYF.